This T cell receptor (beta chain) emerged from a study of shared clonotypes between healthy human individuals. The study's findings and limits: In a handful of donors, around 5% of naive CD4 clonotypes appeared in common. Large depth notwithstanding, sorted-subset sequencing proved incomplete by rarefaction.

On this clone: What it binds is not known.

Method: immunoSEQ multiplex PCR; TCRdb's copy keeps in-frame clones and lacks some. The top ten clones hold roughly 0.56% of a sample with more than 850,000 clones, 75% to 85% of them seen once. With V trimmed by 3 bases and J by 3 bases, 9 bases remained unmatched. CDR3 length: 15 residues. The chain is built from TRBV5-3 and TRBJ2-7, with 7 bases lining up with TRBD2. TRBV5-3 is designated an ORF whose function remains uncertain. The sample was memory CD4+ T cells from PBMCs. Stated subset: CD45RA-negative fraction. The sequence derives from a man between 18 and 35 years old in good health. Some clones in this sample may be carry-over from other donors' samples. The CDR3 DNA follows: TGTGCCAGAAGCTGCACGGGACTACCACGCTACGAGCAGTACTTC. Translating it yields CARSCTGLPRYEQYF.